This T cell receptor beta chain derives from a study of blood T cell repertoires in COVID-19. About the study: There were acute and convalescent COVID-19 samples, and they came from the United States, Italy and Spain. PBMCs, B-cell-depleted T cells, or T cells were the source of the cDNA or gDNA that made up the material.

Per the original data handling: By means of reference gene primer amplification, nucleated cell counts were estimated. Clones were read by immunoSEQ multiplex PCR, and TCRdb kept only the in-frame ones, dropping some. The DNA gave D and trimming, while V, J and clone size come from that table. The sample carries about 280,000 clones, almost 85% recorded once. The sequence was collected from a man in his fifties or sixties with active or convalescent COVID-19. Sequenced: peripheral blood.

CDR3 sequence: CASSPRGSDTQYF. The CDR3 DNA reads as TGTGCCAGCAGCCCCCGGGGGTCAGATACGCAGTATTTT. This chain links TRBV13 with TRBJ2-3, with a possible D match to TRBD2 (6 bases). V was clipped by 5 bases and J by 4 bases, with 10 bases between them. Germline CDR1 and CDR2: PRHDT and FYEKMQ (reference sequence). CDR3 length: 13 residues.